This T cell receptor (beta chain) was found in a study of cytotoxic CD8 clonotypes in ibrutinib-treated CLL. Depths of 1 in 200,000 to 1 in 1 million T cells were the sequencing target. Profiling relied on immunoSEQ multiplex PCR, and the TCRdb table lists in-frame clones only, not all of them. The data show 250,000 to 350,000 clones, with around 76% seen just once and about 5% held by the top ten. Germline V gene data show CDR1 as PRHDT and CDR2 as FYEKMQ (reference sequence). V shed 11 bases and J shed 6 bases, with 16 bases lying between them. The CDR3 is 13 amino acids. V gene TRBV13 combines with J gene TRBJ2-2; D might be TRBD2 (5 bases). The TCR originated in a human donor with chronic lymphocytic leukemia. Sequenced here: PBMCs, sampled at disease progression, from a patient treated with ibrutinib. The CDR3 protein is CASSGVFAGELFF. The CDR3 region has the DNA TGTGCCTCCAGCGGTGTTTTTGCCGGGGAGCTGTTTTTT. The whole variable domain, filled in from reference TRBV13 and TRBJ2-2, reads AAGVIQSPRHLIKEKRETATLKCYPIPRHDTVYWYQQGPGQDPQFLISFYEKMQSDKGSIPDRFSAQQFSDYHSELNMSSLELGDSALYFCASSGVFAGELFFGEGSRLTVL.